The 26 T cell receptor beta chains listed next were all sequenced from one sample in a study of shared clonotypes between healthy human individuals. Profiling relied on immunoSEQ multiplex PCR, and the TCRdb table lists in-frame clones only, not all of them. The table has about 1 million clones, about three quarters seen once. The material sequenced was memory CD4+ T cells sorted from blood. The subset is: CD45RA-negative fraction. The receptors were gathered from a young man in good health.

Details on this clone: Distinct nucleotide sequences in the sample also encode this CDR3. The rearrangement joins TRBV30 to TRBJ1-4; possible D gene TRBD1, 6 bases. This CDR3 region has 15 residues. V shed 1 base and J shed 0 bases, with 9 bases lying between them. Per germline, CDR1 GTSNPN and CDR2 SVGIG (reference sequence). This CDR3 reads CAWSGGQSTNEKLFF. The CDR3 DNA reads as TGTGCCTGGAGTGGAGGACAGTCAACTAATGAAAAACTGTTTTTT.

The genes are TRBV7-9 and TRBJ2-7, with 13 nucleotides matching TRBD2. The CDR3 covers 15 residues. Germline values: CDR1 SEHNR, CDR2 FQNEAQ (reference sequence). V lost 5 bases and J lost 5; bases outside the gene matches: 6. In nucleotides, the CDR3 is TGTGCCAGCAGCCCGGGACTAGCGGGATTCGACGAGCAGTACTTC. Its translation is CASSPGLAGFDEQYF.

The rearrangement links TRBV7-2 to TRBJ1-5, with D uncertain. In germline, CDR1 is SGHTA, CDR2 FQGNSA. V was cut by 3 bases and J by 3 bases, with 12 bases left in between. The CDR3 consists of 15 residues. Here the CDR3 DNA reads TGTGCCAGCAGCTTCTTGGCAGAGTTCAATCAGCCCCAGCATTTT. Residues: CASSFLAEFNQPQHF.

This chain joins TRBV18 and TRBJ2-5, with 8 bases identical to TRBD1. In germline, CDR1 is KGHSH, CDR2 LQKENI. V lost 3 bases to trimming and J lost 5 bases; unmatched junction nucleotides: 11. This CDR3 spans 16 amino acids. CDR3 nucleotides: TGTGCCAGCTCACCTCAAAGGACAGGGCGTAGCGAGACCCAGTACTTC. Its translation is CASSPQRTGRSETQYF.

This clone was recorded a few times. This chain links TRBV9 with TRBJ2-3; tentative D call: TRBD2 (6 bases). The germline gives CDR1 SGDLS, CDR2 YYNGEE. V was shortened by 1 base and J by 5 bases, with 14 bases between the two germline ends. The CDR3 is 15 residues long. CDR3: CASSVYGLAQDTQYF. CDR3 bases: TGTGCCAGCAGCGTATATGGGCTAGCGCAAGATACGCAGTATTTT. Combining the CDR3 with reference TRBV9 and TRBJ2-3 gives the whole variable domain DSGVTQTPKHLITATGQRVTLRCSPRSGDLSVYWYQQSLDQGLQFLIQYYNGEERAKGNILERFSAQQFPDLHSELNLSSLELGDSALYFCASSVYGLAQDTQYFGPGTRLTVL.

J is TRBJ1-2 and V is TRBV30; 9 bases match TRBD1. The CDR3 covers 13 residues. Germline loops: CDR1 GTSNPN, CDR2 SVGIG (reference sequence). Trimming at V came to 3 bases and at J to 6 bases, leaving 5 bases not matched to a gene. The CDR3 nucleotides are TGTGCCTGGAGGAAGGGACAGGGCCATGGCTACACCTTC. Protein product: CAWRKGQGHGYTF.

V usage is TRBV7-3 and J usage is TRBJ2-4; D is possibly TRBD1 or TRBD2 (5 bases each). The ends were cut back, 0 bases at V and 9 bases at J, with 9 bases in the middle. The length of the CDR3 is 13 residues. The V gene's germline CDR1 is SGHTA and CDR2 FQGTGA. In DNA form, the CDR3 reads TGTGCCAGCAGCTTAACGAGGGACGGCATTCAGTACTTC. It is translated as CASSLTRDGIQYF. Supplemented by reference TRBV7-3 and TRBJ2-4, the full variable domain reads GAGVSQTPSNKVTEKGKYVELRCDPISGHTALYWYRQSLGQGPEFLIYFQGTGAADDSGLPNDRFFAVRPEGSVSTLKIQRTERGDSAVYLCASSLTRDGIQYFGAGTRLSVL.

V and J are TRBV18 and TRBJ2-7, with 7 positions matching TRBD1. The CDR3 totals 15 residues. Unmatched junction bases numbered 8, after V lost 2 bases and J lost 4 bases. CDR1 and CDR2 from the germline V gene are KGHSH and LQKENI. CDR3 residues: CASSPTGTETYEQYF. The CDR3 bases are TGTGCCAGCTCACCAACCGGGACAGAAACTTACGAGCAGTACTTC.

This chain uses TRBV5-8 with TRBJ1-2, with D possibly being TRBD1 (5 bases). Trimming removed 4 bases at V and 7 bases at J, with 26 bases between. This CDR3 is built from 17 residues. From germline, CDR1 is SGHTS and CDR2 YDEGEE. The DNA of the CDR3 is TGTGCCAGCAGCCATACCCCCCGGCAGGGCTTGGTTGGTGGCTACACCTTC. Its protein product is CASSHTPRQGLVGGYTF.

This clone was detected only once. The genes are TRBV18 and TRBJ2-2, with unresolved D. The germline V gene encodes CDR1 KGHSH and CDR2 LQKENI. The CDR3 totals 13 residues. V lost 4 bases and J lost 3, with 6 bases in between. The CDR3 DNA sequence: TGTGCCAGCTCACTTAAATACACCGGGGAGCTGTTTTTT. It specifies CASSLKYTGELFF.

This clone was recorded many times. The rearrangement joins TRBV25-1 to TRBJ2-1, with 8 bases matching TRBD2. Germline loops: CDR1 MGHDK, CDR2 SYGVNS. This CDR3 region has 16 residues. Unmatched junction bases numbered 8, after V lost 4 bases and J lost 3 bases. The DNA for the CDR3 is TGTGCCAGCAGTGGTCCAGCGGGAGAATTCTACAATGAGCAGTTCTTC. Encoded protein: CASSGPAGEFYNEQFF.

This clone was counted only a few times. The identical CDR3 is also encoded by other nucleotide sequences in the sample. The chain links TRBV30 to TRBJ1-1; D ambiguous. The CDR3 loop spans 12 amino acids. CDR1 GTSNPN and CDR2 SVGIG come from the germline V gene (reference sequence). V was pared by 2 bases and J by 0 bases, with 4 bases between. The CDR3 nucleotides are TGTGCCTGGAGTCGGATGAACACTGAAGCTTTCTTT. Its translation is CAWSRMNTEAFF.

This rearrangement joins TRBV18 to TRBJ2-6; D possibly corresponds to TRBD1 (6 bases). The CDR3 spans 18 residues. CDR1 and CDR2 (germline): KGHSH, LQKENI. Trimming stripped 0 bases from V and 0 bases from J, with 12 bases between. The CDR3 DNA follows: TGTGCCAGCTCACCACCGGCAGGGGTTGGCTCTGGGGCCAACGTCCTGACTTTC. Its protein product is CASSPPAGVGSGANVLTF. The full variable domain, completed using reference TRBV18 and TRBJ2-6, is NAGVMQNPRHLVRRRGQEARLRCSPMKGHSHVYWYRQLPEEGLKFMVYLQKENIIDESGMPKERFSAEFPKEGPSILRIQQVVRGDSAAYFCASSPPAGVGSGANVLTFGAGSRLTVL.

The CDR3 DNA reads TGTGCCAGCAGCTCCAGCCAAGAGACCCAGTACTTC. Translated, it gives CASSSSQETQYF. The chain employs TRBV7-9 and TRBJ2-5; D is undetermined. CDR1 is SEHNR and CDR2 is FQNEAQ in the germline V gene (reference sequence). The ends were cut back, 4 bases at V and 1 base at J, with 4 bases in the middle. CDR3 size: 12 residues.

This clone came up once. The CDR3 DNA reads as TGTGCCAGCAGCCAAGGACAGGGTCTGTCCTACGAGCAGTACTTC. The encoded protein is CASSQGQGLSYEQYF. The V and J genes are TRBV5-8 and TRBJ2-7; 8 bases match TRBD1. The germline gives CDR1 SGHTS, CDR2 YDEGEE. The CDR3 length is 15 residues. Unmatched junction bases numbered 7, after V lost 4 bases and J lost 1 base.

The genes are TRBV27 and TRBJ1-6, with unresolved D. V shed 5 bases and J shed 0 bases, with 14 bases lying between them. CDR1 and CDR2 from the germline V gene are MNHEY and SMNVEV (reference sequence). The CDR3 totals 17 residues. The CDR3 spells CASSPNQGGSYNSPLHF. The CDR3 DNA follows: TGTGCCAGCAGTCCGAACCAAGGAGGCTCCTATAATTCACCCCTCCACTTT.

The genes are TRBV19 and TRBJ1-5, with D perhaps matching TRBD1 (6 bases). Germline loops: CDR1 LNHDA, CDR2 SQIVND (reference sequence). Trimming took off 3 bases at V and 6 bases at J, with 12 bases between the two ends. This CDR3 comprises 14 residues. The CDR3 reads CASSMEQGSQPQHF. The CDR3 nucleotides read TGTGCCAGTAGTATGGAACAGGGCAGTCAGCCCCAGCATTTT.

This chain joins TRBV5-1 and TRBJ2-3; 8 nucleotides match TRBD1. CDR3 length: 14 amino acids. With 5 bases clipped from V and 5 bases from J, the junction kept 7 bases outside the gene matches. CDR1 and CDR2 from the germline V gene are SGHRS and YFSETQ. The CDR3 region has the DNA TGCGCCAGCAGACCAGGACAGGGACAAGATACGCAGTATTTT. Its protein product is CASRPGQGQDTQYF.

This clone occurred a few times. The rearrangement joins TRBV2 to TRBJ2-5; 7 nucleotides align to TRBD2. Per germline, CDR1 SNHLY and CDR2 FYNNEI. Trimming took 7 bases from V and 7 from J; bases not matched to a gene: 12. The CDR3 runs to 14 residues. Here the CDR3 reads CASTFGTTLGTQYF. DNA for the CDR3: TGTGCCAGCACCTTCGGGACTACCCTAGGGACCCAGTACTTC.

The V call is TRBV6-6, the J call TRBJ1-2; D is ambiguous. This CDR3 has 13 residues. Trimming pared 2 bases from V and 1 base from J, leaving 5 bases between. The germline CDR1 and CDR2 sequences are MNHNY and SVGAGI (reference sequence). CDR3 bases: TGTGCCAGCAGTTACGCGGATAACTATGGCTACACCTTC. It yields the protein CASSYADNYGYTF.

The rearrangement links TRBV27 to TRBJ1-4; D is possibly TRBD1 (6 bases). CDR3 length: 15 amino acids. V lost 5 bases and J lost 4, with 14 bases in between. CDR1 and CDR2 from the germline V gene are MNHEY and SMNVEV (reference sequence). CDR3 sequence: CASSEKGGSNEKLFF. CDR3 DNA sequence: TGTGCCAGCAGTGAAAAAGGGGGAAGTAATGAAAAACTGTTTTTT.

This sequence joins TRBV9 and TRBJ1-6, with D unclear. CDR3 length: 15 amino acids. Germline V gene lookup returns CDR1 SGDLS and CDR2 YYNGEE. V lost 3 bases and J lost 9, with 16 bases in between. CDR3 DNA: TGTGCCAGCAGCGCCGAAGACCGGGCCAGTTCACCCCTCCACTTT. This encodes CASSAEDRASSPLHF.

Comments on this clone: The sample carries other DNA sequences with the same CDR3. The chain combines TRBV5-4 with TRBJ1-2, with D unresolved. This CDR3 has 13 residues. V lost 0 bases and J lost 1, with 4 bases in between. The germline gives CDR1 SGHNT, CDR2 YYREEE (reference sequence). The CDR3 region has the DNA TGTGCCAGCAGCTTGGATGGTAACTATGGCTACACCTTC. It specifies CASSLDGNYGYTF.

This sequence joins TRBV9 and TRBJ2-1; 9 positions agree with TRBD2. Germline CDR1 reads SGDLS; CDR2 reads YYNGEE. This CDR3 comprises 15 residues. With 4 bases clipped from V and 6 bases from J, the junction kept 8 bases outside the gene matches. The CDR3 is CASSTAGGTFNEQFF. The CDR3 region has the DNA TGTGCCAGCAGCACCGCGGGGGGGACCTTCAATGAGCAGTTCTTC.

This clone has only one observation. The chain joins TRBV19 to TRBJ2-5; 8 nucleotides line up with TRBD1. This CDR3 has 14 amino acids. Unmatched junction bases numbered 8, after V lost 6 bases and J lost 5 bases. Germline values: CDR1 LNHDA, CDR2 SQIVND (reference sequence). Here the CDR3 reads CASSPDRAWETQYF. The CDR3, as DNA: TGTGCCAGTAGCCCGGACAGGGCTTGGGAGACCCAGTACTTC.

The chain couples TRBV7-3 to TRBJ2-1, with a tentative D call TRBD2 (7 bases). Germline lookup yields CDR1 SGHTA and CDR2 FQGTGA. The length of the CDR3 is 12 residues. V was pared by 5 bases and J by 9 bases, with 11 bases between. The CDR3 spells CASSPGGREQFF. CDR3 DNA sequence: TGTGCCAGCAGCCCCGGGGGGCGTGAGCAGTTCTTC.